Detailed here is one T cell receptor (beta chain). In its sample, this clonotype was seen a few times. Its antigen is not yet known. No base-level quality is on record; no much larger clone is a single base apart. This sample was taken from a study of T-cell reconstitution after alpha-beta-depleted transplantation in children (dated by TCRdb to about 2016). As for the study more broadly: The study quantitatively tracked T-cell immune reconstitution after TCRalphabeta/CD19-depleted allogeneic hematopoietic cell transplantation in children using TCR repertoire profiling.

A distance of 14 bases separates the germline ends of V and J, which lose 4 bases and 4 bases respectively. The germline V gene (reference sequence) provides CDR1 GTSNPN and CDR2 SVGIG. Measured from the cysteine to the phenylalanine, the CDR3 is 13 residues long. The retained sequence is limited to the CDR3, 39 bases, with the frame set at the first base. The library was prepared using PCR. The sample was run on an Illumina HiSeq 2500. TCR library preparation used molecular barcoding, with unique molecular identifiers applied to normalize quantification of the TCRbeta repertoire. TCRdb handled the public reads itself, with Q25 trimming in fastp and clone calling in MiXCR, and kept productive beta chains. Here each entry gathers all rows of one CDR3 protein and keeps the most common genes and DNA. This sample lists approximately 590,000 distinct CDR3 sequences; about 10% were detected once. Of the sample, 4% to 5% falls within the top ten clones.

The TCR was taken from a human donor who donated a stem cell graft to a child with acute myeloid leukemia. The input for sequencing was PBMCs from the stem cell graft donor, taken from the stem cell graft. The V and J segments used are TRBV30 and TRBJ2-7; the D gene could be either TRBD1 or TRBD2, each agreeing at 5 bases. The CDR3 is CAWTGRSFYEQYF. The sequenced DNA: TGTGCCTGGACGGGACGGAGTTTTTACGAGCAGTACTTC.